This T cell receptor beta chain came from a study of blood T cell repertoires in COVID-19. Study context: T cells, B-cell-depleted T cells, or PBMCs provided the cDNA or gDNA that served as material.

In the authors' workflow: Reference gene primers were amplified, and this amplification served to estimate nucleated cell counts. Clones were sequenced by immunoSEQ multiplex PCR, and TCRdb holds only the in-frame ones, with some missing. V and J calls and clone size follow that table, whereas D and trimming were derived from the DNA. The table lists around 140,000 clones, over 80% of them singletons. CDR3 length: 11 amino acids. The germline gives CDR1 SEHNR, CDR2 FQNEAQ (reference sequence). With 6 bases removed from V and 7 bases from J, the gap between germline ends came to 6 bases. The sequencing sample was made of peripheral blood. This TCR was recovered from a woman in her 50s with acute or convalescent COVID-19. The V and J genes are TRBV7-9 and TRBJ1-4; D gene uncertain. CDR3 in DNA: TGTGCCAGCAGGTCCGTTGAAAAACTGTTTTTT. Amino acid sequence: CASRSVEKLFF.